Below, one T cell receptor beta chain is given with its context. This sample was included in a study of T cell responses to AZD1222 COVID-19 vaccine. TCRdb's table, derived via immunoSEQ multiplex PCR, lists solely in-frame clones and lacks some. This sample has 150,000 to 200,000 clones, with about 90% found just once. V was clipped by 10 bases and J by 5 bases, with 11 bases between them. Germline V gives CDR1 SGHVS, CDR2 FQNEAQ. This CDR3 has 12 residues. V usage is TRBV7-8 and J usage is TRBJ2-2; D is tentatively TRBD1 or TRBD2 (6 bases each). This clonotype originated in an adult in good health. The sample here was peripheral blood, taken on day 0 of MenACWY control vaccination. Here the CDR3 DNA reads TGTGCCAACAAAGGGGGGACCGGGGAGCTGTTTTTT. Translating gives CANKGGTGELFF.